The clone carrying this T cell receptor (beta chain) was detected a few times. Repertoires were generated with immunoSEQ multiplex PCR, while TCRdb's copy carries only in-frame clones and drops some. The table has tens of thousands of clones, less than 85% seen once. This record belongs to a study of cytotoxic CD8 clonotypes in ibrutinib-treated CLL. Study-wide background: Responses comprised approximately 25 partial and 2 complete; at median about 71 months, approximately 15 remained remitted and some twelve progressed. Response sampling occurred after a median 12 months of treatment (range 6 to 36).

Unmatched junction bases numbered 6, after V lost 6 bases and J lost 3 bases. The CDR3 is made up of 15 amino acids. The V gene's germline CDR1 is MNHNS and CDR2 SASEGT. The receptor was derived from a human donor with chronic lymphocytic leukemia. Sample: PBMCs, taken after 24 months of ibrutinib treatment. V gene TRBV6-1 combines with J gene TRBJ1-4; 8 bases line up with TRBD1. CDR3 in DNA: TGTGCCAGCAGAGGACAGGGTTCGGCTAATGAAAAACTGTTTTTT. Amino acid sequence: CASRGQGSANEKLFF.